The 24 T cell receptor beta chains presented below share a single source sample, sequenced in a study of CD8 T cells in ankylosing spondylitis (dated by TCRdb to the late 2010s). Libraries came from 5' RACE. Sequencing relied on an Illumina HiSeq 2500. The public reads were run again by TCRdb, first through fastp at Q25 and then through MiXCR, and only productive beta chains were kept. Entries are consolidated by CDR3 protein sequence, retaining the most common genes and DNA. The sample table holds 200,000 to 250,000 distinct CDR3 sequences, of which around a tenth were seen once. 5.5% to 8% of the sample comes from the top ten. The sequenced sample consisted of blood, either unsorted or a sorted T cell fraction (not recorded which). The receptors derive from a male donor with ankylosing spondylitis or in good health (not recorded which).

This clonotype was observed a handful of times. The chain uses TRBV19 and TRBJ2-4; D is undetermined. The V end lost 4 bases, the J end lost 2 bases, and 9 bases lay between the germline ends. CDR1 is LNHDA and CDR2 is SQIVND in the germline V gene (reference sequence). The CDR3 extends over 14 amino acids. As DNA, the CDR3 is TGTGCCAGTAGTAATGACCCCTCCAAAAACATTCAGTACTTC. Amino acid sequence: CASSNDPSKNIQYF.

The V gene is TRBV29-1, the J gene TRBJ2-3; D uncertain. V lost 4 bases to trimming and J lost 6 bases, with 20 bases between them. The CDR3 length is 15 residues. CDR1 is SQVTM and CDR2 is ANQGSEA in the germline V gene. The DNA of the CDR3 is TGCAGCGTTGTGGGCGGTGAAGGGTGGGCCGATACGCAGTATTTT. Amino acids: CSVVGGEGWADTQYF.

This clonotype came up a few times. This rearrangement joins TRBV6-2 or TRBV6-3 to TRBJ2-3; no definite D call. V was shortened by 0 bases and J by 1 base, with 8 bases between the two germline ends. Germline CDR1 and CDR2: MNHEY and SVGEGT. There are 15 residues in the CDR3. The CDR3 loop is CASSYSPSGTDTQYF. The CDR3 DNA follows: TGTGCCAGCAGTTACTCCCCTAGTGGCACAGATACGCAGTATTTT.

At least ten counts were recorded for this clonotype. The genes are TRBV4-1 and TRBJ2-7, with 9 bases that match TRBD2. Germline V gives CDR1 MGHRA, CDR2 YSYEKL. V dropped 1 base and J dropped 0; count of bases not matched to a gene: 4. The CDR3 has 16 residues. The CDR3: CASSQAQRGVSYEQYF. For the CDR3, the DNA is TGCGCCAGCAGCCAAGCTCAGCGGGGGGTCTCCTACGAGCAGTACTTC.

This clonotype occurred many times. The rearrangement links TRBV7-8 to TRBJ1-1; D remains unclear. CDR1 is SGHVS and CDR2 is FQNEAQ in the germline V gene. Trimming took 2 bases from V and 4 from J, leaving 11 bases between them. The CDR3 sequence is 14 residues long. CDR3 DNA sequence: TGTGCCAGCAGCTTAAATAGGGCGAGCACTGAAGCTTTCTTT. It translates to CASSLNRASTEAFF.

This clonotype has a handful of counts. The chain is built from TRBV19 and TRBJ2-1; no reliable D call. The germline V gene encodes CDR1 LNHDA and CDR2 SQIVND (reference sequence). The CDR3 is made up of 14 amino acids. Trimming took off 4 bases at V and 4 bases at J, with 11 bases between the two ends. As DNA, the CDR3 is TGTGCCAGTAGTAAAGATACCCCTTACAATGAGCAGTTCTTC. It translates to CASSKDTPYNEQFF.

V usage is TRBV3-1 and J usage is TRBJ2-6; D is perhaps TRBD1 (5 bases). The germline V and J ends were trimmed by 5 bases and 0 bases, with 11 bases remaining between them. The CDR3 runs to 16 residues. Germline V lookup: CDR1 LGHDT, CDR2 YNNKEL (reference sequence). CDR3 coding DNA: TGTGCCAGCAGCGCGCAGGGTTACTCTGGGGCCAACGTCCTGACTTTC. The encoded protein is CASSAQGYSGANVLTF.

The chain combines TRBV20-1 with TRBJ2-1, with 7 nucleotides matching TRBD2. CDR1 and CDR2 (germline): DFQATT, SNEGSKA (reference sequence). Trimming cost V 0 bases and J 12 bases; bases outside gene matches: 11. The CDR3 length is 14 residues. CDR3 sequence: CSARDGLVGPGQFF. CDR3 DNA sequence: TGCAGTGCTAGAGACGGACTAGTGGGCCCTGGGCAGTTCTTC.

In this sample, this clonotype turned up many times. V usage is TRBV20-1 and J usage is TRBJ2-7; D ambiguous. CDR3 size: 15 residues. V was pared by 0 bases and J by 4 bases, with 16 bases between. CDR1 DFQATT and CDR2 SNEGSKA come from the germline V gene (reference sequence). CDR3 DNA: TGCAGTGCTAGAGATCTAAGCGAGGAGCCTTACGAGCAGTACTTC. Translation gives CSARDLSEEPYEQYF.

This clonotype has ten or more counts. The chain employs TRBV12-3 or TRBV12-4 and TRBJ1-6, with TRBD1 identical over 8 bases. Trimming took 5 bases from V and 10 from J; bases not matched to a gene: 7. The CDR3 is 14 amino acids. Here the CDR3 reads CASSPGQGGSPLHF. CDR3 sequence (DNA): TGTGCCAGCAGTCCCGGACAGGGAGGCTCACCCCTCCACTTT.

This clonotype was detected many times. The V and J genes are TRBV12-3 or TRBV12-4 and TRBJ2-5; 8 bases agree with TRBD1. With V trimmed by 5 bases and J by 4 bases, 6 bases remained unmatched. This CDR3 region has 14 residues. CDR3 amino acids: CASSEQGARETQYF. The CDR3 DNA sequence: TGTGCCAGCAGTGAGCAGGGGGCGCGAGAGACCCAGTACTTC.

CDR3 bases: TGTGCCAGCTACATCGGAGAAGGATACGAGCAGTACTTC. Translated: CASYIGEGYEQYF. The gene calls are TRBV12-3 or TRBV12-4 and TRBJ2-7; no firm D call. The CDR3 is 13 residues long. The V gene lost 8 bases and the J gene lost 4 bases, with 15 bases spanning the gap.

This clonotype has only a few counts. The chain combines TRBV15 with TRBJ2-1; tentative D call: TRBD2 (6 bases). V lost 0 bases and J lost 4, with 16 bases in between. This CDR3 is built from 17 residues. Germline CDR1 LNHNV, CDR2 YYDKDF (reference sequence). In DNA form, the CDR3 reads TGTGCCACCAGCAGAGAGGAGGGCGGGATCCTATACAATGAGCAGTTCTTC. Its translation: CATSREEGGILYNEQFF.

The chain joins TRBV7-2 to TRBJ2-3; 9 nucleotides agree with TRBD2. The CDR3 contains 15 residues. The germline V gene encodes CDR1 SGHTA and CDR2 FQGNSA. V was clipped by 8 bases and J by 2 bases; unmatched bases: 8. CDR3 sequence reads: CASAVAGANTDTQYF. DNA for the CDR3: TGTGCCAGCGCCGTAGCGGGGGCTAACACAGATACGCAGTATTTT.

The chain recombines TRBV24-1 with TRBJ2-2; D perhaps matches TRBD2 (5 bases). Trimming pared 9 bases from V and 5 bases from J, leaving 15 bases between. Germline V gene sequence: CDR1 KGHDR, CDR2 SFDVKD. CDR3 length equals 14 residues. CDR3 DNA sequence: TGTGCCACCGAGGGAACCATGTATACCGGGGAGCTGTTTTTT. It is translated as CATEGTMYTGELFF.

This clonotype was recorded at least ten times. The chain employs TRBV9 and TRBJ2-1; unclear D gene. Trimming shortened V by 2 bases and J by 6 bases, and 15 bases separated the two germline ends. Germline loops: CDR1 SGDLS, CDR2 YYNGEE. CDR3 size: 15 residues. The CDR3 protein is CASSVWAKGGNEQFF. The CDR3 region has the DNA TGTGCCAGCAGCGTTTGGGCGAAGGGCGGCAATGAGCAGTTCTTC.

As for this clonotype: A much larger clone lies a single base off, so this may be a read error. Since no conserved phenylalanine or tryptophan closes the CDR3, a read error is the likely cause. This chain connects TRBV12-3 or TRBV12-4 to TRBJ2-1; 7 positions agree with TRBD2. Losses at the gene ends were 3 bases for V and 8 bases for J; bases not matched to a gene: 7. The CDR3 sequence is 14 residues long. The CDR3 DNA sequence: TGTGCCAGCAGTTTTGGCGGGGGTAGCTATGAGCAGTTCTCC. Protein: CASSFGGGSYEQFS.

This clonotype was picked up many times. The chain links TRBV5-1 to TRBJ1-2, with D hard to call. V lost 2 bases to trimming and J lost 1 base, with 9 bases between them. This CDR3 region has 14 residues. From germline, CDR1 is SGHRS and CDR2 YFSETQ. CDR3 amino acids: CASSFRTDNYGYTF. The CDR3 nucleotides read TGCGCCAGCAGCTTTCGGACGGATAACTATGGCTACACCTTC.

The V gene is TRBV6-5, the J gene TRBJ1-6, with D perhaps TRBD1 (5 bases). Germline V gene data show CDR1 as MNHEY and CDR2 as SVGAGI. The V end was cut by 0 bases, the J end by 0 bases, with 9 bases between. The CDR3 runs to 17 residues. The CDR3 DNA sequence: TGTGCCAGCAGTTACTCGGCAGGGAGCTCCTATAATTCACCCCTCCACTTT. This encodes CASSYSAGSSYNSPLHF.

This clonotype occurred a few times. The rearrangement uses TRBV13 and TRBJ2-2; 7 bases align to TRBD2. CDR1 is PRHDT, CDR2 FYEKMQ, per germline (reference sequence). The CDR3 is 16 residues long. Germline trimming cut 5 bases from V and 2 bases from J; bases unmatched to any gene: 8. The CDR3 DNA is TGTGCCAGCAGCATCCCGGGGGGTATCAACACCGGGGAGCTGTTTTTT. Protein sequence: CASSIPGGINTGELFF.

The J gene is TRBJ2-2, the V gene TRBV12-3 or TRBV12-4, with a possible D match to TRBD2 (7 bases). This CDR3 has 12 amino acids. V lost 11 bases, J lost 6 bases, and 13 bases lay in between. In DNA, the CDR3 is TGTGCCGCACGCGGGGGCTCCGGGGAGCTGTTTTTT. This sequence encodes CAARGGSGELFF.

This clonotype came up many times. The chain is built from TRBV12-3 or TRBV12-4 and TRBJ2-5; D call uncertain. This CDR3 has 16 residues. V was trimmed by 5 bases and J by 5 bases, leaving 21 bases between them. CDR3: CASSPPWSGQDETQYF. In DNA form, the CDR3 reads TGTGCCAGCAGTCCGCCCTGGTCCGGGCAGGATGAGACCCAGTACTTC.

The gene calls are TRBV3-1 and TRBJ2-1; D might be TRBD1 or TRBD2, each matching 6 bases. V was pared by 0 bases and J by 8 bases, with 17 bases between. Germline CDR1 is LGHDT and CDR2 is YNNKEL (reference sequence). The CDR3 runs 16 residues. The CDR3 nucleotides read TGTGCCAGCAGCCAAGATCCGGGGGCAGGGTCGGATGAGCAGTTCTTC. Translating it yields CASSQDPGAGSDEQFF.

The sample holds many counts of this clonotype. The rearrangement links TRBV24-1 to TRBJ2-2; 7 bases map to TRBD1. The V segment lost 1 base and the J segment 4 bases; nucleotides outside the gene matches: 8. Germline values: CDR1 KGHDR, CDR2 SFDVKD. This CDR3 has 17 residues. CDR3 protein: CATSDLGPGGRTGELFF. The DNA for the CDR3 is TGTGCCACCAGTGATTTAGGTCCAGGGGGTCGCACCGGGGAGCTGTTTTTT.